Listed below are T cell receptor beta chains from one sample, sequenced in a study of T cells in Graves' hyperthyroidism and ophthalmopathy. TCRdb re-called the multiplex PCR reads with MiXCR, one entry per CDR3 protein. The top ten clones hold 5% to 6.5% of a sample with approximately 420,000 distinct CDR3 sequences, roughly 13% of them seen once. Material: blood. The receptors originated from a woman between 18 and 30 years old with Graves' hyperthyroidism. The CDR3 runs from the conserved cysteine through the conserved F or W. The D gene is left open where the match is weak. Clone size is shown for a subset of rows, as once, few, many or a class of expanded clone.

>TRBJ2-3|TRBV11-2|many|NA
TGTGCCAGCAGCTTAGCCACTAGCCCCCTCACAGATACGCAGTATTTT
CASSLATSPLTDTQYF
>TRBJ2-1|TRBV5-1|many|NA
TGCGCCAGCAGCCCCGGGCCTTTAGGCGGAGGGGGCAATGAGCAGTTCTTC
CASSPGPLGGGGNEQFF
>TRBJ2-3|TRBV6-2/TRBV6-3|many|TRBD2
TGTGCCAGCAGTCCGAGACTAGCGGGAGGAGATACGCAGTATTTT
CASSPRLAGGDTQYF
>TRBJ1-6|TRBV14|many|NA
TGTGCCAGCAGCCAAGAATACAGTAATTCACCCCTCCACTTT
CASSQEYSNSPLHF
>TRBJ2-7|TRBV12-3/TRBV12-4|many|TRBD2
TGTGCCAGCCGGACTAGCCAGCGGCTCGAGCAGTACTTC
CASRTSQRLEQYF
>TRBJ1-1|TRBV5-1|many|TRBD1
TGCGCCAGCAGCCCGAAACCAGGGGGGGACCCGACTGAAGCTTTCTTT
CASSPKPGGDPTEAFF
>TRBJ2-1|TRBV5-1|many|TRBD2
TGCGCCAGCAGAGACGACTCCAGCGGGATTAACTACAATGAGCAGTTCTTC
CASRDDSSGINYNEQFF
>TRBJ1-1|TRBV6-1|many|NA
TGTGCCAGCAGTGAAGGGATGAACACTGAAGCTTTCTTT
CASSEGMNTEAFF
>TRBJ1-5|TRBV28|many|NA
TGTGCCAGCAGTTTATTGCGGGGCCCTAGCAATCAGCCCCAGCATTTT
CASSLLRGPSNQPQHF
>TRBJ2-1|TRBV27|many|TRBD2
TGTGCCAGCGTGGCTAGCGGGGATGGCCCCTACAATGAGCAGTTCTTC
CASVASGDGPYNEQFF
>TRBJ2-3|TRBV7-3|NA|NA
TGTGCCAGCAGCTTAAAGGGCAAGGGGGCGGGACGAGATACGCAGTATTTT
CASSLKGKGAGRDTQYF
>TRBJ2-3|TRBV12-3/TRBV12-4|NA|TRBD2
TGTGCCAGCAGATATGGGACTAGCGGGATAAATACGCAGTATTTT
CASRYGTSGINTQYF
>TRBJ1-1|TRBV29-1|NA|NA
TGCAGCGTTGTTTTTTATGGGACGGACACTGAAGCTTTCTTT
CSVVFYGTDTEAFF
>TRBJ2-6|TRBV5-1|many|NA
TGCGCCAGCAGCTCTGACAGTGAGGGGGCCAACGTCCTGACTTTC
CASSSDSEGANVLTF
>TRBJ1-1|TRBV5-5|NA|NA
TGTGCCAGCAGCTTGAATCAGGGCTACACTGAAGCTTTCTTT
CASSLNQGYTEAFF
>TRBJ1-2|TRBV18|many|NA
TGTGCCAGCTCACCCGAAGGATCTAACTATGGCTACACCTTC
CASSPEGSNYGYTF
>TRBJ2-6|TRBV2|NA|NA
TGTGCCAGCAGTGAATTCGGGGGGCCTGGGGCCAACGTCCTGACTTTC
CASSEFGGPGANVLTF
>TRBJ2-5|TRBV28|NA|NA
TGTGCCAGCAGCTCTTCCAGGGTTCCCCAGTACTTC
CASSSSRVPQYF
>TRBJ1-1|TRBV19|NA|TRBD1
TGTGCCAGTAGTATATTGTCCCCCGGGGCAGGGGGCCGGAACACTGAAGCTTTCTTT
CASSILSPGAGGRNTEAFF
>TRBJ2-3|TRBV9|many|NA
TGTGCCAGCAGCGTAGATACGACAGATACGCAGTATTTT
CASSVDTTDTQYF
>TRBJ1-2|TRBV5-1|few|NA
TGCGCCAGCAGCTTTGGGCAGGGCGCTTCTAACTATGGCTACACCTTC
CASSFGQGASNYGYTF
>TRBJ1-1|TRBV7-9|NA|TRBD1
TGTGCCAGCAGCCGCACCAGGGGGTCCAACACTGAAGCTTTCTTT
CASSRTRGSNTEAFF
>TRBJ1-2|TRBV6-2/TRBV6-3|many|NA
TGTGCCAGCAGTTACTCAGATTATGAGTACACCTTC
CASSYSDYEYTF
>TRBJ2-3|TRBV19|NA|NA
TGTGCCAGTAGTATTCGACAAGCCACAGATACGCAGTATTTT
CASSIRQATDTQYF
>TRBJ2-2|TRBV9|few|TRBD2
TGTGCCAGCAGAACCGGGACTAGCGGATCCGGGGAGCTGTTTTTT
CASRTGTSGSGELFF
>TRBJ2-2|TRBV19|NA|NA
TGTGCCAGTACGGGGGTGAACACCGGGGAGCTGTTTTTT
CASTGVNTGELFF
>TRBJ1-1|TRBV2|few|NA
TGTGCCAGCAGTGTTCGTACCAGGGTTGAAGCTTTCTTT
CASSVRTRVEAFF
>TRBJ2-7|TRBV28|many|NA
TGTGCCAGCAGTTCGACATACAAAATCTCCTACGAGCAGTACTTC
CASSSTYKISYEQYF
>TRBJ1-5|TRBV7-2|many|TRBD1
TGTGCCAGCAGCCCTACCGGGACAGTACTTTATAGCAATCAGCCCCAGCATTTT
CASSPTGTVLYSNQPQHF
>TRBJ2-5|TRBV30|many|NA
TGTGCCTGGAGTAACCTAGAGACCCAGTACTTC
CAWSNLETQYF
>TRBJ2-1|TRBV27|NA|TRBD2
TGTGCCAGCAGGATGGACTCATTAGCGGGCTCCTACAATGAGCAGTTCTTC
CASRMDSLAGSYNEQFF
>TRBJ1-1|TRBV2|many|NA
TGTGCCAGCAGTGAAGTGCTGAGACCCTCGAACACTGAAGCTTTCTTT
CASSEVLRPSNTEAFF
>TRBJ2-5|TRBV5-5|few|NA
TGTGCCAGCAGCTTGGTGGCAGCGCACGCCCAGTACTTC
CASSLVAAHAQYF
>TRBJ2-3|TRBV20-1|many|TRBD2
TGCAGTGCTAGGGATCGGACTAGTTCAGATACGCAGTATTTT
CSARDRTSSDTQYF
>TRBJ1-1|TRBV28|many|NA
TGTGCCAGCAGTTTAAGGGCCCCTATGAACACTGAAGCTTTCTTT
CASSLRAPMNTEAFF
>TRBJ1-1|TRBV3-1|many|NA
TGTGCCACGTCTTCCGGGAATTTCAACACTGAAGCTTTCTTT
CATSSGNFNTEAFF
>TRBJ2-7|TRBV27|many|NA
TGTGCCAGCAGTTTATACCCCTCCTACGAGCAGTACTTC
CASSLYPSYEQYF